What follows are 24 T cell receptor beta chains derived from one specimen sequenced in a study of cytotoxic CD8 clonotypes in ibrutinib-treated CLL. TCRdb's copy holds only in-frame clones and misses some; the assay was immunoSEQ multiplex PCR. The sample holds just over 200,000 clones, roughly 73% seen once. The source was PBMCs, collected after 12 months of ibrutinib treatment. Every receptor here comes from a human donor with chronic lymphocytic leukemia.

V is TRBV9 and J is TRBJ2-5; no firm D call. Germline CDR1 reads SGDLS; CDR2 reads YYNGEE. V was shortened by 4 bases and J by 5 bases, with 18 bases between the two germline ends. The CDR3 is 15 amino acids. CDR3 coding DNA: TGTGCCAGCAGCCCCGGCGGTAGGGCCGGGGAGACCCAGTACTTC. Amino acids: CASSPGGRAGETQYF.

As regards this clone: Within the sample, other DNA sequences also encode this same CDR3. This chain joins TRBV5-1 and TRBJ1-1; 8 bases are shared with TRBD1. CDR3 length equals 13 residues. The trim removed 7 bases at V and 2 bases at J, leaving 4 bases unmatched. The germline gives CDR1 SGHRS, CDR2 YFSETQ. The CDR3 sequence is CASGTGANTEAFF. CDR3 sequence (DNA): TGCGCCAGCGGGACAGGAGCAAACACTGAAGCTTTCTTT.

The table lists this clone with many counts. V is TRBV5-4 and J is TRBJ2-7, with D perhaps matching TRBD1 (6 bases). The V gene lost 3 bases and the J gene lost 0 bases, with 13 bases spanning the gap. The germline CDR1 and CDR2 sequences are SGHNT and YYREEE (reference sequence). The CDR3 is made up of 15 amino acids. CDR3 residues: CASSSGDTLSYEQYF. The CDR3 nucleotides read TGTGCCAGCAGCTCTGGGGACACCCTCTCCTACGAGCAGTACTTC.

The chain employs TRBV6-6 and TRBJ2-7, with D maybe TRBD1 (6 bases). The CDR3 consists of 16 residues. The V gene's germline CDR1 is MNHNY and CDR2 SVGAGI (reference sequence). V was cut by 0 bases and J by 1 base, with 13 bases left in between. The CDR3 protein is CASSYSIGGRSYEQYF. The CDR3 nucleotides are TGTGCCAGCAGTTACTCGATAGGGGGAAGGTCCTACGAGCAGTACTTC.

This clone came up a few times. The V and J genes are TRBV14 and TRBJ1-4; no clear D. The germline V gene has CDR1 SGHDN and CDR2 FVKESK. V was clipped by 0 bases and J by 8 bases, with 7 bases between them. There are 13 residues in the CDR3. CDR3 region: CASSQDWGEKLFF. For the CDR3, the DNA is TGTGCCAGCAGCCAAGATTGGGGAGAAAAACTGTTTTTT.

The chain couples TRBV25-1 to TRBJ1-1, with 9 bases lining up with TRBD1. Germline CDR1 MGHDK, CDR2 SYGVNS. V was clipped by 5 bases and J by 5 bases; unmatched bases: 6. This CDR3 has 14 residues. CDR3 sequence: CASSLDRGRTEAFF. As DNA, the CDR3 is TGTGCCAGCAGTTTGGACAGGGGAAGGACTGAAGCTTTCTTT. The entire variable domain, with the rest obtained from reference TRBV25-1 and TRBJ1-1, is as follows: EADIYQTPRYLVIGTGKKITLECSQTMGHDKMYWYQQDPGMELHLIHYSYGVNSTEKGDLSSESTVSRIRTEHFPLTLESARPSHTSQYLCASSLDRGRTEAFFGQGTRLTVV.

The V call is TRBV5-1, the J call TRBJ1-1; TRBD1 matches 11 bases. CDR1 SGHRS and CDR2 YFSETQ come from the germline V gene. CDR3 length: 14 amino acids. The V and J ends lost 7 bases and 5 bases, in that order; junction bases with no gene match: 7. CDR3 region: CASARGQGATEAFF. The CDR3 nucleotides are TGCGCCAGCGCGCGAGGACAGGGGGCGACTGAAGCTTTCTTT.

This clone was counted a few times. This chain joins TRBV6-5 and TRBJ1-5; D gene unclear. Germline V gene data show CDR1 as MNHEY and CDR2 as SVGAGI. Trimming shortened V by 10 bases and J by 4 bases, and 11 bases separated the two germline ends. The CDR3 is 12 residues long. In DNA form, the CDR3 reads TGTGCCACCGGGAGAGGGAATCAGCCCCAGCATTTT. It is translated as CATGRGNQPQHF.

The sample holds many counts of this clone. This sequence joins TRBV5-4 and TRBJ2-3; 8 nucleotides agree with TRBD2. Germline CDR1 SGHNT, CDR2 YYREEE (reference sequence). This CDR3 has 16 residues. V was pared by 4 bases and J by 2 bases, with 9 bases of the junction left unmatched. The CDR3 nucleotides read TGTGCCAGCAGCCTGAAGTCTAGCGGGTCCACAGATACGCAGTATTTT. Translated, it gives CASSLKSSGSTDTQYF.

This chain links TRBV5-6 with TRBJ1-5; weak D call: TRBD1 (6 bases). The CDR3 has 14 residues. Per germline, CDR1 SGHDT and CDR2 YYEEEE. With 4 bases removed from V and 2 bases from J, the gap between germline ends came to 10 bases. The CDR3 sequence is CASSAAGGNQPQHF. The DNA for the CDR3 is TGTGCCAGCAGCGCCGCAGGGGGCAATCAGCCCCAGCATTTT. The full variable domain, in which reference TRBV5-6 and TRBJ1-5 provide the parts outside the CDR3, is DAGVTQSPTHLIKTRGQQVTLRCSPKSGHDTVSWYQQALGQGPQFIFQYYEEEERQRGNFPDRFSGHQFPNYSSELNVNALLLGDSALYLCASSAAGGNQPQHFGDGTRLSIL.

This clone was detected only a few times. The chain is built from TRBV29-1 and TRBJ2-7, with 11 bases lining up with TRBD1. Trimming removed 5 bases from V and 7 bases from J; junction bases left unmatched: 10. Germline loops: CDR1 SQVTM, CDR2 ANQGSEA. CDR3 length equals 14 residues. For the CDR3, the DNA is TGCAGCGTTTCCCCCGGGACAGGGGGAGGGGAGCAGTACTTC. Its translation is CSVSPGTGGGEQYF.

V and J are TRBV9 and TRBJ2-7; D unresolved. The germline gives CDR1 SGDLS, CDR2 YYNGEE. This CDR3 has 8 residues. V was cut by 6 bases and J by 9 bases, with 4 bases left in between. This CDR3 reads CASKRQYF. The CDR3 nucleotides are TGTGCCAGCAAGAGGCAGTACTTC.

The chain carries TRBV9 and TRBJ1-6; D might be TRBD1 (5 bases). Germline-derived CDR1 and CDR2 are SGDLS and YYNGEE. The CDR3 sequence is 13 residues long. V was shortened by 5 bases and J by 7 bases, with 10 bases between the two germline ends. CDR3 protein: CASSAAGNSPLHF. CDR3 nucleotides: TGTGCCAGCAGTGCCGCAGGGAATTCACCCCTCCACTTT.

V gene TRBV9 combines with J gene TRBJ1-2; D remains unclear. Germline-derived CDR1 and CDR2 are SGDLS and YYNGEE. The CDR3 covers 15 residues. With 0 bases removed from V and 0 bases from J, the gap between germline ends came to 9 bases. The CDR3 sequence: CASSVAGVANYGYTF. The CDR3 DNA sequence: TGTGCCAGCAGCGTAGCAGGTGTAGCTAACTATGGCTACACCTTC.

CDR3 sequence (DNA): TGCAGCGCTGGACTCGGGCGGGAAAGCTCCTACGAGCAGTACTTC. This translates into CSAGLGRESSYEQYF. The rearrangement joins TRBV29-1 to TRBJ2-7; tentatively, D is TRBD2 (6 bases). This CDR3 comprises 15 residues. CDR1 is SQVTM and CDR2 is ANQGSEA in the germline V gene. V was pared by 7 bases and J by 0 bases, with 19 bases between.

This chain links TRBV5-1 with TRBJ2-7; 9 nucleotides line up with TRBD1. Unmatched junction bases numbered 7, after V lost 4 bases and J lost 2 bases. From germline, CDR1 is SGHRS and CDR2 YFSETQ. This CDR3 region has 15 residues. Here the CDR3 reads CASSHLTGGTYEQYF. The CDR3 DNA reads TGCGCCAGCAGCCACCTGACAGGGGGAACCTACGAGCAGTACTTC.

The chain links TRBV5-1 to TRBJ1-2; D perhaps matches TRBD1 (5 bases). The CDR3 is 16 amino acids. Trimming shortened V by 4 bases and J by 0 bases, and 16 bases separated the two germline ends. CDR1 and CDR2 from the germline V gene are SGHRS and YFSETQ. CDR3 residues: CASSTGLGTTNYGYTF. CDR3 in DNA: TGCGCCAGCAGCACGGGCCTCGGGACCACTAACTATGGCTACACCTTC.

The gene calls are TRBV6-1 and TRBJ2-7; 7 bases are a match to TRBD2. Germline loops: CDR1 MNHNS, CDR2 SASEGT. V was clipped by 2 bases and J by 6 bases; unmatched bases: 4. The CDR3 spans 13 residues. CDR3 in DNA: TGTGCCAGCAGTGAAAATCCGGGGGGCGAGCAGTACTTC. Its translation is CASSENPGGEQYF.

This clone is a singleton in its sample. J is TRBJ2-7 and V is TRBV5-4; either TRBD1 or TRBD2 may supply D (5 bases each). The V and J ends lost 2 bases and 2 bases respectively, with 11 bases between them. CDR3 length: 14 amino acids. The germline gives CDR1 SGHNT, CDR2 YYREEE (reference sequence). CDR3 in DNA: TGTGCCAGCAGCTTTGGGGACGGAACCTACGAGCAGTACTTC. It is translated as CASSFGDGTYEQYF.

This clone was counted a few times. The rearrangement links TRBV2 to TRBJ1-2; TRBD1 aligns across 8 bases. J lost 7 bases, V lost 4 bases, and 5 bases had no gene match. The germline V gene has CDR1 SNHLY and CDR2 FYNNEI. The CDR3 contains 13 residues. CDR3 sequence: CASSAGGYGGYTF. The CDR3 DNA reads as TGTGCCAGCAGTGCAGGGGGCTACGGTGGCTACACCTTC.

The chain couples TRBV2 to TRBJ2-1; 7 bases line up with TRBD2. V dropped 8 bases and J dropped 7; count of bases not matched to a gene: 11. The CDR3 has 14 amino acids. The germline V gene encodes CDR1 SNHLY and CDR2 FYNNEI. CDR3 nucleotide sequence: TGTGCCAGCGTCTTGGCTAGCGGAGGGAATGAGCAGTTCTTC. Protein: CASVLASGGNEQFF.

The rearrangement links TRBV27 to TRBJ1-2, with 12 bases that match TRBD1. The CDR3 has 15 residues. Germline V CDR1 and CDR2: MNHEY, SMNVEV (reference sequence). V shed 5 bases, J shed 5 bases, and the junction held 6 bases outside the gene matches. The CDR3 sequence: CASSLLGQGAYGYTF. Here the CDR3 DNA reads TGTGCCAGCAGTCTTCTGGGACAGGGGGCGTATGGCTACACCTTC.

This clone was counted once. CDR3 amino acids: CASSDVAGWGEQYF. The CDR3 coding sequence is TGTGCCAGCAGCGACGTAGCGGGATGGGGCGAGCAGTACTTC. The chain is built from TRBV5-5 and TRBJ2-7, with TRBD2 matching over 8 bases. V lost 4 bases, J lost 6 bases, and 9 bases stayed unmatched. The CDR3 sequence is 14 residues long. In germline, CDR1 is SGHKS, CDR2 YYEKEE (reference sequence).

Ten or more counts support this clone. J is TRBJ2-7 and V is TRBV4-1; TRBD2 agrees at 7 bases. Germline V gives CDR1 MGHRA, CDR2 YSYEKL. The CDR3 is 13 residues long. The junction had 3 bases not matched to a gene; V was cut back by 4 bases and J by 3 bases. The CDR3 protein is CASSPRGVYEQYF. The CDR3 nucleotides read TGCGCCAGCAGCCCCCGGGGGGTCTACGAGCAGTACTTC.